This T cell receptor beta chain was identified in a study of blood T cells in healthy people across ages. A second 7 to 11 cycle PCR used barcoded and J-beta primers. TCRdb re-derived calls from the 5' RACE reads in MiXCR, one entry per CDR3 protein. Counted here are more than 550,000 distinct CDR3 sequences, approximately 22% occurring once; the ten biggest clones make up 22%. The authors drew about 10 milliliters of peripheral blood from each donor. The source material was blood. The TCR comes from a man in his 70s in good health.

The CDR3: CASSQGTLAGVGETQYF. Here the CDR3 DNA reads TGCGCCAGCAGCCAAGGAACTTTAGCGGGAGTTGGTGAGACCCAGTACTTC. The genes are TRBV4-3 and TRBJ2-5, with TRBD2 identical over 9 bases. CDR3 length equals 17 residues. Germline lookup yields CDR1 LGHNA and CDR2 YSLEER. J was trimmed by 5 bases and V by 1 base; bases with no gene match: 11.